Given below is one T cell receptor beta chain in context. Antigen specificity is unknown. Study-wide findings and caveats: The larger-cohort validation was restricted to a single TCR beta V-J rearrangement rather than whole repertoires. Tumor Treg TCRs overlapped most with tumor naive CD4+ cells.

Memory CD4+ cells were defined as CD4+CD45RO+CD25-. The CDR3 sequence is 13 residues long. Germline V gene sequence: CDR1 LGHNA, CDR2 YNFKEQ. The V end was cut by 3 bases, the J end by 3 bases, with 8 bases between. Semi-nested PCR with Nested Universal Primer A followed constant-region reverse priming of full-length variable regions. TCRdb reanalysed the 5' RACE reads using MiXCR and keeps one entry per CDR3 protein. The table has about 9,000 distinct CDR3 sequences, 52% seen once. Sequenced: memory CD4+ T cells sorted from a lymph node. The subset here: memory CD4+ T cells, CD4+CD45RO+CD25-. This TCR was recovered from a female donor with breast cancer. The chain couples TRBV4-2 to TRBJ1-2; D is uncertain. CDR3 nucleotides: TGTGCCAGCAGCCAGCAGAAAGACTATGGCTACACCTTC. It codes for CASSQQKDYGYTF.